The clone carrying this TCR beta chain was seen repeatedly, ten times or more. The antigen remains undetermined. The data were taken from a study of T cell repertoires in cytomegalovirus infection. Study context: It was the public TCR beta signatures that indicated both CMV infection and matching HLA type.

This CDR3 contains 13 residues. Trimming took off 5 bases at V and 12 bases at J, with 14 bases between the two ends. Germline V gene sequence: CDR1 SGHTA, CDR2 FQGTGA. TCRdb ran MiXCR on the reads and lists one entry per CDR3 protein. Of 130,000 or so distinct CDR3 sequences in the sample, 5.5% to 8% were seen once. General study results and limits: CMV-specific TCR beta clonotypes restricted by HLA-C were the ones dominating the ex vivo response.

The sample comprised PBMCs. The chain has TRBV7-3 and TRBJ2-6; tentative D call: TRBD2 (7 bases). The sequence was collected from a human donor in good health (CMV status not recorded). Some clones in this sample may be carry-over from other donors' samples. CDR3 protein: CASSPTGGSVLTF. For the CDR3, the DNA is TGTGCCAGCAGCCCGACGGGGGGCTCCGTCCTGACTTTC. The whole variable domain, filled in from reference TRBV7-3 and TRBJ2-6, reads GAGVSQTPSNKVTEKGKYVELRCDPISGHTALYWYRQSLGQGPEFLIYFQGTGAADDSGLPNDRFFAVRPEGSVSTLKIQRTERGDSAVYLCASSPTGGSVLTFGAGSRLTVL.